This T cell receptor beta chain was captured in a study of blood T cell repertoires in COVID-19. Overall study: Acute-phase and convalescent COVID-19 samples originated in the United States, Italy and Spain. Nucleic acid was either cDNA or gDNA, and it came from T cells, B-cell-depleted T cells, or PBMCs.

Authors' analysis steps: Estimates of nucleated cell counts were drawn from the amplification of reference gene primers. Clones were read by immunoSEQ multiplex PCR, and TCRdb kept only the in-frame ones, dropping some. The DNA gave D and trimming, while V, J and clone size come from that table. This table has roughly 250,000 clones, about 88% appearing once. CDR1 is SNHLY, CDR2 FYNNEI, per germline. This CDR3 is built from 15 residues. Trimming removed 6 bases from V and 2 bases from J, with 15 bases in between. This clone showed up just once. This TCR came from a middle-aged woman who had recovered from COVID-19. Sequenced material: peripheral blood. The gene calls are TRBV2 and TRBJ2-3; TRBD2 might be the D (6 bases). CDR3: CASRGVEGFTDTQYF. The CDR3 DNA reads TGTGCCAGCAGGGGGGTGGAGGGGTTCACAGATACGCAGTATTTT.